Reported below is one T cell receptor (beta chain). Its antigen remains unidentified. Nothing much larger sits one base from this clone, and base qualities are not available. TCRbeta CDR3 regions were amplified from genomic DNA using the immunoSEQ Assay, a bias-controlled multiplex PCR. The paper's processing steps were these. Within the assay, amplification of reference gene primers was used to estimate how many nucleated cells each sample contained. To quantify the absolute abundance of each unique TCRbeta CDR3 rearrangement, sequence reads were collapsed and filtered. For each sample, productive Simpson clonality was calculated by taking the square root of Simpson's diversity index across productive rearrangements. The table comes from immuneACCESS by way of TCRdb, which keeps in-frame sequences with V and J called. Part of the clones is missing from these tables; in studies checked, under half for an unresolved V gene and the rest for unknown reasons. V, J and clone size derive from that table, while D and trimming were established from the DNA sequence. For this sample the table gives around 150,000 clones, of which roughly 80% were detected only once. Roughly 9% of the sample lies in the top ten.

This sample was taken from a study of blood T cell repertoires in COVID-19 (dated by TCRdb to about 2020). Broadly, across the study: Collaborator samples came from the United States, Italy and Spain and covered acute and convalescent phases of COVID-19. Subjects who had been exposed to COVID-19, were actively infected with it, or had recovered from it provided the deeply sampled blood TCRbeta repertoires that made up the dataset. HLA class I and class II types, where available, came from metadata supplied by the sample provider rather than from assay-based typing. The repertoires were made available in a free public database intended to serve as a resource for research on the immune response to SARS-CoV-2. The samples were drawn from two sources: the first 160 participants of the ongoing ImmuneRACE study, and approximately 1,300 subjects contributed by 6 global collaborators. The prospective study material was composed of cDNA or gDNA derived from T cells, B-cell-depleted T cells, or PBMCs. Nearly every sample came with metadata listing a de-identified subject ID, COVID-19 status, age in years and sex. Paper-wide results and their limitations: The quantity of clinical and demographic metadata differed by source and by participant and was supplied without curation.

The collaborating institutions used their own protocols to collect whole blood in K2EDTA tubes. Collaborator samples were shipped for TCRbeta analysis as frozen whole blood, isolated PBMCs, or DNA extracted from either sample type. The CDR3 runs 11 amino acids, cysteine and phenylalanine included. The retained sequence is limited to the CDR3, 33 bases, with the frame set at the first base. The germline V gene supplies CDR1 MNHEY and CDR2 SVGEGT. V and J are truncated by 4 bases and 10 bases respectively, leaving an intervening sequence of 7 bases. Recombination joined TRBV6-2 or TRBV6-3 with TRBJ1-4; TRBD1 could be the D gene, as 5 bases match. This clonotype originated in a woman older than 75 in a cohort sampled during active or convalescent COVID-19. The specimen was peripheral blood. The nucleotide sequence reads TGTGCCAGCAGTTCGGGGGGAAAACTGTTTTTT. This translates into CASSSGGKLFF.